This TCR beta chain emerged from a study of shared clonotypes between healthy human individuals. Looking at the study overall: Plates per donor: three CD4 naive, three CD4 memory, two CD8 naive, one CD8 memory.

Clones were sequenced by immunoSEQ multiplex PCR, and TCRdb holds only the in-frame ones, with some missing. The table shows roughly 2 million clones, with 85% to 95% occurring only once. From germline, CDR1 is MDHEN and CDR2 SYDVKM. The CDR3 contains 17 residues. With 3 bases clipped from V and 2 bases from J, the junction kept 8 bases outside the gene matches. The chain uses TRBV28 and TRBJ1-3, with 9 bases aligning to TRBD1. The sequence derives from a man aged 18-30 years in good health. The sequencing sample was made of naive CD4+ T cells sorted from blood. Regarding subset: CD45RA+ positively selected. As DNA, the CDR3 is TGTGCCAGCAGTTTCCCTCCGGGACAGGGTACTGGAAACACCATATATTTT. This codes for CASSFPPGQGTGNTIYF.